The 19 T cell receptor beta chains reported below all come from one sample, sequenced in a study of blood T cell repertoires in COVID-19. The method was immunoSEQ multiplex PCR; TCRdb's version includes in-frame clones alone and lacks a portion of them. The repertoire has about 260,000 clones, more than 85% of them found once; the top ten carry roughly 2.9%. Sequencing used PBMCs or T cells enriched from blood (not recorded which). Receptor source: a middle-aged man who had been exposed to COVID-19.

Only one count was recorded for this clone. The rearrangement uses TRBV9 and TRBJ2-4; the match to TRBD2 covers 14 bases. The CDR3 length is 16 residues. V trimming: 0 bases; J trimming: 8 bases; junction bases outside the gene matches: 4. From germline, CDR1 is SGDLS and CDR2 YYNGEE. The CDR3 nucleotides are TGTGCCAGCAGCGTAGGTGCGACTAGCGGGAGGGACATTCAGTACTTC. Translating it yields CASSVGATSGRDIQYF.

The chain has TRBV27 and TRBJ2-5; 14 nucleotides agree with TRBD2. J gave up 4 bases and V 1 base, and 8 bases lay outside the gene matches. The germline V gene encodes CDR1 MNHEY and CDR2 SMNVEV (reference sequence). CDR3 length equals 18 residues. In nucleotides, the CDR3 is TGTGCCAGCAGTTTATTGGGACTAGCGGGAGAGTCGGGAGAGACCCAGTACTTC. It translates to CASSLLGLAGESGETQYF.

The chain combines TRBV30 with TRBJ1-2, with TRBD1 matching 7 bases. The CDR3 consists of 13 residues. The germline CDR1 and CDR2 sequences are GTSNPN and SVGIG (reference sequence). V dropped 5 bases and J dropped 8; count of bases not matched to a gene: 11. CDR3 protein: CAWSGGRGNGYTF. Written as DNA, the CDR3 is TGTGCCTGGTCCGGAGGCAGGGGGAACGGCTACACCTTC.

J is TRBJ2-7 and V is TRBV6-6; D remains unclear. Germline CDR1 and CDR2: MNHNY and SVGAGI (reference sequence). V was trimmed by 8 bases and J by 5 bases, leaving 10 bases between them. This CDR3 comprises 11 residues. CDR3 residues: CASRLGHEQYF. CDR3 in DNA: TGTGCCAGCCGTCTGGGCCACGAGCAGTACTTC.

The V call is TRBV4-1, the J call TRBJ2-7; TRBD2 agrees at 13 bases. CDR1 and CDR2 (germline): MGHRA, YSYEKL. This CDR3 region has 18 residues. Trimming took 1 base from V and 3 from J; bases not matched to a gene: 9. The CDR3 spells CASSQVIGTSGIYYEQYF. The CDR3 DNA is TGCGCCAGCAGCCAAGTAATAGGGACTAGCGGGATTTACTACGAGCAGTACTTC.

V gene TRBV9 combines with J gene TRBJ2-7; weak D call: TRBD2 (5 bases). CDR1 and CDR2 from the germline V gene are SGDLS and YYNGEE. Trimming pared 4 bases from V and 2 bases from J, leaving 16 bases between. CDR3 length: 15 residues. The CDR3 loop reads CASSPRTGSTYEQYF. The CDR3 coding sequence is TGTGCCAGCAGCCCAAGAACGGGATCGACCTACGAGCAGTACTTC.

The chain links TRBV10-1 to TRBJ1-5; D gene uncertain. The CDR3 extends over 15 amino acids. V lost 2 bases to trimming and J lost 7 bases, with 15 bases between them. Germline V lookup: CDR1 WNHNN, CDR2 SYGVQD (reference sequence). CDR3 sequence: CASSEVEGSEQPQHF. In nucleotides, the CDR3 is TGCGCCAGCAGTGAGGTAGAGGGCAGTGAACAGCCCCAGCATTTT.

V gene TRBV5-4 combines with J gene TRBJ2-1; 12 bases align to TRBD2. V was clipped by 0 bases and J by 10 bases; unmatched bases: 2. The CDR3 contains 14 residues. The germline V gene has CDR1 SGHNT and CDR2 YYREEE (reference sequence). The CDR3 sequence is CASSLGLAGEEQFF. CDR3 coding DNA: TGTGCCAGCAGCTTGGGACTAGCGGGAGAGGAGCAGTTCTTC.

The chain links TRBV9 to TRBJ2-5; 8 positions match TRBD2. The germline V gene has CDR1 SGDLS and CDR2 YYNGEE. Losses at the gene ends were 0 bases for V and 1 base for J; bases not matched to a gene: 2. This CDR3 region has 15 residues. CDR3 region: CASSVVSGSQETQYF. CDR3 nucleotide sequence: TGTGCCAGCAGCGTAGTGAGCGGGAGCCAAGAGACCCAGTACTTC.

The CDR3 region is CASSLRQLNTEAFF. CDR3 coding DNA: TGTGCCAGCAGTTTAAGACAATTGAACACTGAAGCTTTCTTT. The chain links TRBV27 to TRBJ1-1; D call uncertain. The length of the CDR3 is 14 residues. Germline V CDR1 and CDR2: MNHEY, SMNVEV (reference sequence). The ends were cut back, 2 bases at V and 0 bases at J, with 7 bases in the middle.

This clone was observed a handful of times. The chain recombines TRBV5-6 with TRBJ2-1, with 7 bases identical to TRBD2. The CDR3 consists of 14 residues. The trim removed 4 bases at V and 5 bases at J, leaving 6 bases unmatched. Germline V CDR1 and CDR2: SGHDT, YYEEEE. The CDR3 is CASSRDYTNNEQFF. The DNA of the CDR3 is TGTGCCAGCAGCCGGGACTATACCAACAATGAGCAGTTCTTC.

The chain is built from TRBV28 and TRBJ2-1, with TRBD2 matching 14 bases. The CDR3 is 14 amino acids. The germline V gene has CDR1 MDHEN and CDR2 SYDVKM. J was trimmed by 7 bases and V by 6 bases; bases with no gene match: 2. The CDR3, as DNA: TGTGCCAGCAGCGGGACTAGCGGGAGAAATGAGCAGTTCTTC. Translating gives CASSGTSGRNEQFF. Drawing the rest from reference TRBV28 and TRBJ2-1, the complete variable domain is DVKVTQSSRYLVKRTGEKVFLECVQDMDHENMFWYRQDPGLGLRLIYFSYDVKMKEKGDIPEGYSVSREKKERFSLILESASTNQTSMYLCASSGTSGRNEQFFGPGTRLTVL.

In DNA, the CDR3 is TGTGCCTGGAGTTTCACCGGGACAGGGTTTTACAATGAGCAGTTCTTC. Its protein product is CAWSFTGTGFYNEQFF. The chain links TRBV30 to TRBJ2-1, with TRBD1 identical over 9 bases. After removal of 2 bases from V and 4 bases from J, the junction contained 9 bases not matched to a gene. The V gene's germline CDR1 is GTSNPN and CDR2 SVGIG (reference sequence). CDR3 length equals 16 residues.

This sequence joins TRBV28 and TRBJ1-2; D may be TRBD1 (6 bases). Germline CDR1 MDHEN, CDR2 SYDVKM. V lost 5 bases, J lost 2 bases, and 15 bases lay in between. This CDR3 has 15 amino acids. CDR3 nucleotides: TGTGCCAGCAGTCAACGCCAAACAGGGAACTATGGCTACACCTTC. Amino acid sequence: CASSQRQTGNYGYTF.

The V call is TRBV3-1 (or the pseudogene TRBV3-2), the J call TRBJ1-3; weak D call: TRBD1 (6 bases). Germline loops: CDR1 LGHDT, CDR2 YNNKEL (reference sequence). The germline V and J ends were trimmed by 0 bases and 2 bases, with 20 bases remaining between them. CDR3 length equals 19 residues. CDR3 DNA sequence: TGTGCCAGCAGCCAAGATCTTGCAGGGGCCCTTTTACCTGGAAACACCATATATTTT. This encodes CASSQDLAGALLPGNTIYF.

The rearrangement links TRBV4-3 to TRBJ1-2; D is undetermined. This CDR3 region has 17 residues. Germline V gene lookup returns CDR1 LGHNA and CDR2 YSLEER. V shed 0 bases and J shed 0 bases, with 14 bases lying between them. DNA of the CDR3: TGCGCCAGCAGCCAAGACATCTTCACACCACCTAACTATGGCTACACCTTC. Translation: CASSQDIFTPPNYGYTF.

The CDR3 protein is CASSSGTSGYEQYF. Written as DNA, the CDR3 is TGTGCCAGCAGTTCCGGGACTAGCGGCTACGAGCAGTACTTC. The chain has TRBV27 and TRBJ2-7, with 11 positions matching TRBD2. The germline V gene encodes CDR1 MNHEY and CDR2 SMNVEV (reference sequence). The CDR3 is 14 residues long. After removal of 4 bases from V and 3 bases from J, the junction contained 2 bases not matched to a gene.

This clone was detected only once. The chain has TRBV5-4 and TRBJ1-5; D perhaps matches TRBD1 (5 bases). Trimming removed 2 bases from V and 1 base from J, with 7 bases in between. Germline-derived CDR1 and CDR2 are SGHNT and YYREEE (reference sequence). This CDR3 region has 14 residues. The CDR3 loop reads CASSFRGSNQPQHF. CDR3 in DNA: TGTGCCAGCAGCTTTCGGGGGAGCAATCAGCCCCAGCATTTT.

The V gene is TRBV30, the J gene TRBJ1-5; D gene ambiguous. The CDR3 consists of 14 residues. Germline CDR1 and CDR2: GTSNPN and SVGIG (reference sequence). Trimming cost V 2 bases and J 6 bases, with 14 bases left between them. DNA of the CDR3: TGTGCCTGGAGTCCTGGCCTCGTTCGTCAGCCCCAGCATTTT. Translated: CAWSPGLVRQPQHF.